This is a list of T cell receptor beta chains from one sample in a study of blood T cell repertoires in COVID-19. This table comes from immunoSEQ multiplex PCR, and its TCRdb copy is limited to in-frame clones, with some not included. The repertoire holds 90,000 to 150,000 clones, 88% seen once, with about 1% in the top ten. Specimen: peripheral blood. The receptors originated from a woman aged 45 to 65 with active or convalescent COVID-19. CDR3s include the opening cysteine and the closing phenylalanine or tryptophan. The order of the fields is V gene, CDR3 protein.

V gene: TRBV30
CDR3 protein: CAWTADRVNSPLHF

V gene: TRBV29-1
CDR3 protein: CSGSGTGGRSSYNEQFF

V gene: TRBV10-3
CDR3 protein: CAISEPGQGQPQHF

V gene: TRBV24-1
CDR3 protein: CATSDTLADEQYF

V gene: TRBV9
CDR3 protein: CASSEGLAYEQYF

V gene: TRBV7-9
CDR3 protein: CASYAGTGLSGYTF

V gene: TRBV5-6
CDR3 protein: CASSQWGVVGGYTF

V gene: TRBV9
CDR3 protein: CASSVGGLRNEKLFF

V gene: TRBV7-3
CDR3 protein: CASSSGQGHNEQFF

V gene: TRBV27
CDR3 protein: CASSFGGGSGNTIYF

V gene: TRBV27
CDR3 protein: CASHSGSRTGELFF

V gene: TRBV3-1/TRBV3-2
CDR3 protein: CASSQERLAGATTQYF

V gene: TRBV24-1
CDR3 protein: CATSDSETYEQYF

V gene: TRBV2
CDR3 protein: CASSEYRVNEQFF

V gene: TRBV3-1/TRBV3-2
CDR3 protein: CASSQYNPTVYNEQFF

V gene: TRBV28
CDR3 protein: CASSLGLTPNF

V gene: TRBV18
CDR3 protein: CASSPNPRSYEQYF

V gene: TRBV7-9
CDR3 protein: CASSPSARGQYF

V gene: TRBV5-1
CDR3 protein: CASSAEAAGEKLFF

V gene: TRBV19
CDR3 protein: CASSPQGNTEAFF

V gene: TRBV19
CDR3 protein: CASTPSPGDDYGYTF

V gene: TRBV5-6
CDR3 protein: CASSSTGLLAYEQYF

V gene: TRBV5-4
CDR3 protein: CASSLGDKDEQYF

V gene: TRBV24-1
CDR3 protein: CATSDLIGEQFF

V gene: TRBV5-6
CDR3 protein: CASSLSRYEQYF

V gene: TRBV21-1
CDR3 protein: CASGKDLVQGARGYTF

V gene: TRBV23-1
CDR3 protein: CASSHRHPGQGVPAYPSGANVLTF

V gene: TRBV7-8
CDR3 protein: CASSSQQGARHF

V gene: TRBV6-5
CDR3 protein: CASIGGREAFF

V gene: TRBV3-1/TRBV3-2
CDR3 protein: CASSQDGPGGTQYF

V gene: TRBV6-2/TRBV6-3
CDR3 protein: CASSQRENGYTF

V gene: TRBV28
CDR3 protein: CASTDRVNSPLHF

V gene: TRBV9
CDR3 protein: CASSYSNTGELFF

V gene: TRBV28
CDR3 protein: CASSTWAGGRVMREQYF

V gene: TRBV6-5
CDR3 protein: CASQGDGELFF

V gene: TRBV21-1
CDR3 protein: CASSVLHRGNRSPLHF

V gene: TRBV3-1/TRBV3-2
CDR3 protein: CASSETGLSATLGPSDTQYF

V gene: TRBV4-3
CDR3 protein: CASSQKQGADYGYTF

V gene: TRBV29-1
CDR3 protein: CSVAGQRNTEAFF